Listed here are 26 T cell receptor beta chains from one sample, sequenced in a study of patients and donors after allogeneic stem cell transplantation. Via MiXCR, TCRdb re-called the RT-PCR reads, giving one row per CDR3 protein. The sample yields about 960,000 distinct CDR3 sequences, about a sixth seen once. Sequencing input: blood, either unsorted or a sorted T cell fraction (not recorded which). The receptors were sampled from a human donor who was either an allogeneic HSCT recipient or a stem cell or donor lymphocyte infusion donor (not recorded which). It is not recorded whose cells these are; they may come from a transplant donor.

This clonotype has at least ten counts. This chain uses TRBV6-1 with TRBJ2-1; TRBD1 matches at 7 bases. This CDR3 is 16 amino acids long. V shed 5 bases, J shed 0 bases, and the junction held 7 bases outside the gene matches. Per germline, CDR1 MNHNS and CDR2 SASEGT. The CDR3 nucleotides read TGTGCCAGCAGTAGGGGGACAGTCAGCTCCTACAATGAGCAGTTCTTC. Encoded protein: CASSRGTVSSYNEQFF.

The rearrangement joins TRBV12-3 or TRBV12-4 to TRBJ2-5; TRBD1 or TRBD2 may be the D gene (6 bases each). This CDR3 comprises 14 residues. The V and J ends lost 4 bases and 3 bases respectively, with 12 bases between them. CDR3 in amino acids: CASSSGGPEETQYF. In DNA, the CDR3 is TGTGCCAGCAGTTCCGGGGGCCCAGAAGAGACCCAGTACTTC.

V gene TRBV7-8 combines with J gene TRBJ1-2; tentative D call: TRBD1 (6 bases). Trimming left V 4 bases short and J 8 bases short, with 14 bases between. Germline CDR1 and CDR2: SGHVS and FQNEAQ. CDR3 length equals 13 residues. CDR3 DNA: TGTGCCAGCAGCTGGCGGGGGCGAGGCGGCTACACCTTC. This encodes CASSWRGRGGYTF.

This clonotype has more than one count but fewer than ten. This chain connects TRBV20-1 to TRBJ1-1; 11 bases line up with TRBD1. The CDR3 length is 16 residues. From germline, CDR1 is DFQATT and CDR2 SNEGSKA (reference sequence). V gave up 3 bases and J gave up 1 base; unmatched junction bases: 7. CDR3 protein: CSARAGTGGTNTEAFF. DNA for the CDR3: TGCAGTGCTAGGGCCGGGACAGGGGGGACGAACACTGAAGCTTTCTTT.

This chain connects TRBV6-4 to TRBJ1-1, with 7 nucleotides matching TRBD1. The CDR3 is 15 residues long. V lost 1 base and J lost 1; bases outside the gene matches: 3. Germline CDR1 and CDR2: MRHNA and SNTAGT. CDR3 nucleotide sequence: TGTGCCAGCAGTGACTGGGGACAGACGAACACTGAAGCTTTCTTT. It is translated as CASSDWGQTNTEAFF.

The chain joins TRBV5-1 to TRBJ1-1; a possible D gene is TRBD1 (5 bases). The germline gives CDR1 SGHRS, CDR2 YFSETQ. Trimming took off 0 bases at V and 0 bases at J, with 9 bases between the two ends. CDR3 length equals 15 residues. As DNA, the CDR3 is TGCGCCAGCAGCTTGGAGGGGATTATGAACACTGAAGCTTTCTTT. It codes for CASSLEGIMNTEAFF.

This clonotype was seen only a few times. The chain has TRBV7-8 and TRBJ1-6; D uncertain. The V and J ends lost 1 base and 9 bases respectively, with 7 bases between them. CDR1 is SGHVS, CDR2 FQNEAQ, per germline. The CDR3 has 13 residues. The CDR3 sequence is CASSLGTRSPLHF. The CDR3 DNA is TGTGCCAGCAGCTTAGGGACGCGTTCACCCCTCCACTTT.

The V call is TRBV5-1, the J call TRBJ2-5; TRBD2 matches 9 bases. Trimming removed 0 bases from V and 5 bases from J; junction bases left unmatched: 5. CDR3 length: 15 amino acids. CDR1 SGHRS and CDR2 YFSETQ come from the germline V gene. This chain's CDR3 is CASSLANSGSETQYF. The DNA for the CDR3 is TGCGCCAGCAGCTTGGCCAATAGCGGGAGTGAGACCCAGTACTTC.

The chain carries TRBV6-2 or TRBV6-3 and TRBJ1-1, with D unclear. V lost 0 bases, J lost 4 bases, and 18 bases lay in between. Germline V gene data show CDR1 as MNHEY and CDR2 as SVGEGT. The CDR3 totals 17 residues. Here the CDR3 DNA reads TGTGCCAGCAGTTACTCGATTTTTGAAGGGTGGGCCACTGAAGCTTTCTTT. It specifies CASSYSIFEGWATEAFF.

The gene calls are TRBV20-1 and TRBJ2-3, with 9 bases aligning to TRBD1. The CDR3 length is 16 residues. The junction had 10 bases not matched to a gene; V was cut back by 0 bases and J by 6 bases. Germline-derived CDR1 and CDR2 are DFQATT and SNEGSKA (reference sequence). CDR3 DNA sequence: TGCAGTGCTAGAGATGTCGAACAGGGGGCGCGGGATACGCAGTATTTT. This gives the protein CSARDVEQGARDTQYF.

The chain couples TRBV27 to TRBJ2-7; TRBD2 agrees at 7 bases. The V and J ends lost 2 bases and 2 bases, in that order; junction bases with no gene match: 3. The CDR3 loop spans 14 amino acids. CDR1 and CDR2 (germline): MNHEY, SMNVEV (reference sequence). DNA of the CDR3: TGTGCCAGCAGTTTACAGGCGGGAGCCTACGAGCAGTACTTC. Translation gives CASSLQAGAYEQYF.

This rearrangement joins TRBV12-3 or TRBV12-4 to TRBJ2-7, with D possibly TRBD1 on 5 matching bases. The germline V and J ends were trimmed by 7 bases and 1 base, with 14 bases remaining between them. The CDR3 has 14 amino acids. The CDR3 sequence: CASTGRDSSYEQYF. The CDR3 DNA reads TGTGCCAGCACTGGCCGAGACAGTTCCTACGAGCAGTACTTC.

This chain joins TRBV7-2 and TRBJ1-1; D remains unclear. Germline values: CDR1 SGHTA, CDR2 FQGNSA. V dropped 6 bases and J dropped 8 bases, with 19 bases sitting between them. CDR3 length equals 14 residues. The CDR3: CASRGGPWKPEAFF. Written as DNA, the CDR3 is TGTGCCAGCAGAGGCGGACCATGGAAACCCGAAGCTTTCTTT.

The chain has TRBV3-1 and TRBJ2-3; TRBD1 might be the D (6 bases). V was cut by 4 bases and J by 12 bases, with 14 bases left in between. This CDR3 spans 12 amino acids. Germline assignment: CDR1 LGHDT and CDR2 YNNKEL (reference sequence). CDR3 in amino acids: CASSLRGLTQYF. The CDR3 nucleotides read TGTGCCAGCAGCCTTAGGGGGTTGACACAGTATTTT.

The chain is built from TRBV9 and TRBJ2-1; D is perhaps TRBD2 (5 bases). The CDR3 contains 16 residues. The germline gives CDR1 SGDLS, CDR2 YYNGEE. With 0 bases removed from V and 4 bases from J, the gap between germline ends came to 14 bases. This CDR3 reads CASSVGSRRGYNEQFF. CDR3 DNA: TGTGCCAGCAGCGTAGGTTCGCGGAGAGGGTACAATGAGCAGTTCTTC.

The chain couples TRBV18 to TRBJ2-7; D not certain. CDR1 and CDR2 (germline): KGHSH, LQKENI. V was shortened by 2 bases and J by 6 bases, with 11 bases between the two germline ends. The CDR3 spans 13 residues. The DNA of the CDR3 is TGTGCCAGCTCACCAAAGGCAGGCACCGAGCAGTACTTC. It translates to CASSPKAGTEQYF.

The CDR3 reads CASSLSGGLYEQYF. The DNA for the CDR3 is TGCGCCAGCAGCTTGAGTGGGGGCCTCTACGAGCAGTACTTC. The chain is built from TRBV5-1 and TRBJ2-7; tentatively, D is TRBD1 (6 bases). V lost 1 base to trimming and J lost 3 bases, with 11 bases between them. The CDR3 consists of 14 residues. Germline-derived CDR1 and CDR2 are SGHRS and YFSETQ.

The J gene is TRBJ1-2, the V gene TRBV24-1, with TRBD1 as a possible D gene (6 bases). V was clipped by 7 bases and J by 8 bases, with 16 bases between them. Germline V gives CDR1 KGHDR, CDR2 SFDVKD. The length of the CDR3 is 13 residues. The CDR3 sequence: CATSPGGGPGYTF. The DNA of the CDR3 is TGTGCCACCAGCCCTGGGGGGGGGCCCGGCTACACCTTC.

V is TRBV12-3 or TRBV12-4 and J is TRBJ1-6; D gene uncertain. With 3 bases removed from V and 1 base from J, the gap between germline ends came to 7 bases. This CDR3 is built from 15 residues. In nucleotides, the CDR3 is TGTGCCAGCAGTTTTAAGGGTTCCTATAATTCACCCCTCCACTTT. Translation gives CASSFKGSYNSPLHF.

This clonotype was picked up many times. This chain connects TRBV29-1 to TRBJ2-2; TRBD1 agrees at 7 bases. V dropped 6 bases and J dropped 0; count of bases not matched to a gene: 10. The CDR3 sequence is 16 residues long. Germline assignment: CDR1 SQVTM and CDR2 ANQGSEA. The CDR3 nucleotides read TGCAGCGTCTCTAATAACAGGGGCTCGAACACCGGGGAGCTGTTTTTT. It translates to CSVSNNRGSNTGELFF.

The rearrangement links TRBV2 to TRBJ2-1; tentative D call: TRBD2 (6 bases). In germline, CDR1 is SNHLY, CDR2 FYNNEI. Deletions cut 4 bases from V and 0 bases from J, with 13 bases between. The CDR3 covers 16 residues. The CDR3 nucleotides are TGTGCCAGCAGTGCGGAGCGGAGGGGCTCCTACAATGAGCAGTTCTTC. Its translation is CASSAERRGSYNEQFF.

The genes are TRBV4-2 and TRBJ2-5; 14 nucleotides line up with TRBD2. This CDR3 has 16 amino acids. Germline V gives CDR1 LGHNA, CDR2 YNFKEQ. Trimming removed 2 bases from V and 4 bases from J; junction bases left unmatched: 3. The CDR3 nucleotides are TGTGCCAGCAGCCAACGACTAGCGGGAGGGGGAGAGACCCAGTACTTC. It codes for CASSQRLAGGGETQYF.

The chain recombines TRBV6-2 or TRBV6-3 with TRBJ2-1; the match to TRBD2 covers 7 bases. The germline V gene encodes CDR1 MNHEY and CDR2 SVGEGT. V was clipped by 4 bases and J by 2 bases; unmatched bases: 5. The CDR3 has 15 residues. CDR3 in amino acids: CASSSQREAYNEQFF. CDR3 bases: TGTGCCAGCAGTTCCCAGCGGGAAGCCTACAATGAGCAGTTCTTC.

This clonotype was recorded at least ten times. The chain joins TRBV5-1 to TRBJ2-1; 12 nucleotides align to TRBD1. CDR1 and CDR2 (germline): SGHRS, YFSETQ. After removal of 0 bases from V and 6 bases from J, the junction contained 4 bases not matched to a gene. The CDR3 extends over 16 amino acids. The CDR3 DNA follows: TGCGCCAGCAGCTTGGCGGGACAGGGGGCCTCCAATGAGCAGTTCTTC. Translating gives CASSLAGQGASNEQFF.

The chain has TRBV5-4 and TRBJ2-2, with D hard to call. Germline CDR1 SGHNT, CDR2 YYREEE (reference sequence). Trimming took off 2 bases at V and 5 bases at J, with 10 bases between the two ends. The CDR3 loop spans 14 amino acids. The CDR3 spells CASSFETVTGELFF. The CDR3 DNA reads TGTGCCAGCAGCTTCGAGACGGTTACCGGGGAGCTGTTTTTT. Full variable domain (rest looked up from reference TRBV5-4 and TRBJ2-2): ETGVTQSPTHLIKTRGQQVTLRCSSQSGHNTVSWYQQALGQGPQFIFQYYREEENGRGNFPPRFSGLQFPNYSSELNVNALELDDSALYLCASSFETVTGELFFGEGSRLTVL.

This clonotype was counted at least ten times. V and J are TRBV5-6 and TRBJ1-4, with unresolved D. Germline assignment: CDR1 SGHDT and CDR2 YYEEEE. Trimming pared 0 bases from V and 4 bases from J, leaving 7 bases between. The CDR3 spans 14 residues. The CDR3 coding sequence is TGTGCCAGCAGCTTGGGACAAGTTAATGAAAAACTGTTTTTT. It translates to CASSLGQVNEKLFF.